A selection of T cell receptor beta chains follows, all from one sample in a study of blood T cells in healthy people across ages. TCRdb reprocessed the 5' RACE reads via MiXCR and lists one record per CDR3 protein. The sample holds around 710,000 distinct CDR3 sequences, approximately 43% seen once. The sample was blood. Receptors originate from an older woman in good health. Both conserved end residues are part of each CDR3. D genes are given only for firm matches.

v_call | d_call | cdr3_aa
TRBV7-2 | . | CASSPTGPGQPQHF
TRBV7-3 | TRBD2 | CASSSGLAAYNEQYF
TRBV12-3/TRBV12-4 | . | CASSLGTAASGANVLTF
TRBV18 | TRBD1 | CASSPPQGNGEQYF
TRBV12-3/TRBV12-4 | . | CASSFPRDNTGELFF
TRBV24-1 | . | CATSDAGAHSYEQYF
TRBV5-1 | TRBD2 | CASSTLTSGNEQFF
TRBV4-1 | TRBD2 | CASSQDLGASGSSTDTQYF
TRBV20-1 | . | CSAGEGGRDRNQPQHF
TRBV20-1 | TRBD2 | CSASLAGGNYNEQFF
TRBV13 | . | CASSSAGRRGVEQYF
TRBV24-1 | TRBD1 | CATSDGQAATEAFF
TRBV20-1 | . | CSARDGNYNEQFF
TRBV12-3/TRBV12-4 | . | CAIVAGRANNEQFF
TRBV3-1 | . | CASSQDLDIPSGYTF
TRBV20-1 | TRBD2 | CSARLAGSSPGSNEQFF
TRBV7-3 | . | CASSLNSPGDTGELFF
TRBV5-1 | TRBD2 | CASSLALAGEIEQFF
TRBV20-1 | . | CSEPDQEKLFF
TRBV20-1 | TRBD2 | CSATYSGSYNEQYF
TRBV27 | . | CATRGVVGPDTQYF
TRBV9 | . | CASSVAGAKNIQYF